The TCR beta chain under discussion was sequenced for a study of shared clonotypes between healthy human individuals. As to this clone: Its antigen is not known.

Trimming took off 4 bases at V and 0 bases at J, with 12 bases between the two ends. Germline-derived CDR1 and CDR2 are LNHDA and SQIVND (reference sequence). The CDR3 is 16 amino acids. Whole-study results and caveats: When naive CD4 clonotypes were compared across a handful of donors, about 4.9% were shared.

Generated by immunoSEQ multiplex PCR, the TCRdb table keeps only in-frame clones and is missing some. The table records hundreds of thousands of clones, about 74% of them present only once. Donors, without exception, were Caucasian adults residing in Nashville, Tennessee. The chain has TRBV19 and TRBJ1-4, with D unclear. The sequenced sample was memory CD4+ T cells sorted from blood. Noted subset: CD45RA-negative fraction. The receptor was isolated from a woman younger than 45 in good health. The CDR3 loop reads CASSKPSFATNEKLFF. CDR3 nucleotides: TGTGCCAGTAGTAAACCGTCCTTTGCAACTAATGAAAAACTGTTTTTT.